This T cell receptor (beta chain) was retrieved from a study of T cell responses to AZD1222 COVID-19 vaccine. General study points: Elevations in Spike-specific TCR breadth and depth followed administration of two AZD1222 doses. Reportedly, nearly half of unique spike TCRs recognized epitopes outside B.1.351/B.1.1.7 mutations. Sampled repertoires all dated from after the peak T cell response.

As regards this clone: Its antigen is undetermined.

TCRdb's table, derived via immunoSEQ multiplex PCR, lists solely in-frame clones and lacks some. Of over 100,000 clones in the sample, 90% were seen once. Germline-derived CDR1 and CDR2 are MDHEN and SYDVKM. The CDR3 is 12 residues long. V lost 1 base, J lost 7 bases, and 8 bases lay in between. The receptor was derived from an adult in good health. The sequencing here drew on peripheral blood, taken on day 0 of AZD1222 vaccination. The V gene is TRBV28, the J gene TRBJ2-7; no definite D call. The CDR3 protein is CASSLSAEEQYF. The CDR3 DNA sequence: TGTGCCAGCAGTTTATCGGCGGAAGAGCAGTACTTC.